This T cell receptor (beta chain) was obtained from a study of cytomegalovirus exposure and HLA in healthy donors (dated by TCRdb to about 2017). Study-level background: An earlier analysis of roughly 570 of the donors reported under 300 Gb of sequence data and 117 million unique TCR beta sequences obtained from around 180 million T cells. Rather than using new phenotypic data, the later analysis identified candidate immune exposures from TCR beta sequences and from how often those sequences occurred across donors. Among roughly 400 genotyped donors of the cohort, an average of approximately 240,000 unique TCR beta nucleotide sequences was sequenced per donor, of which about 18% were non-productive. To study patterns of TCR occurrence, a later analysis re-analyzed previously published TCR beta repertoires from several hundred donors and added high-resolution HLA genotyping. Typing coverage differed by locus: A, B, C, DRB1 and DQB1 were typed in roughly 629-630 donors, DQA1 in approximately 520, DPA1 in 606, and DPB1 in roughly 470. In an earlier analysis of roughly 580 of the donors, high-throughput TCR beta sequencing was used to judge whether each TCR beta V gene segment behaved as functional or pseudogenic. Genome-wide SNP genotypes for about 60% of the 666 donors were used in a later genetic analysis, which treated that subset as a discovery cohort. Of the roughly 410 genotyped donors, roughly 80% were placed in the genetic ancestry cluster associated with self-reported Caucasian donors. To predict cytomegalovirus infection status, the study combined high-throughput TCR immunosequencing, statistical association of individual TCRs with disease status, and machine learning. Donor age, sex, ethnicity and CMV serostatus were compiled alongside the repertoire data. The T cell repertoires of 666 subjects were profiled by immunosequencing and related to cytomegalovirus serostatus. An early release that covered 640 HLA-typed donors contained approximately 320 gigabases of sequencing data and 75 million to 100 million unique TCR sequences. Because of strong linkage in the cohort, five DR-DQ haplotypes were treated as single units for association and clustering. Every repertoire in the discovery cohort had been generated on one and the same sequencing platform. HLA typing covered class I and class II loci at four-digit resolution. In addition to the first cohort of 650 to 750 subjects, a separate validation cohort of approximately 120 different subjects was used. The study aimed to test whether cataloging public T cell receptors could reveal signatures of past pathogen exposure.

The cohort was made up of 666 healthy bone marrow donors. All cohort members were sampled while nominally healthy, although unrecorded immune exposures were likely present. The donor was CMV seropositive and was included in the group of 250 to 300 seropositive cohort members. A peripheral blood sample was collected from each donor, and TCR beta sequencing was performed on peripheral blood mononuclear cells. The Qiagen DNeasy Blood Extraction Kit was used to extract genomic DNA from the blood cell samples. Regarding this clone: The antigen it binds to is not known.

What the work shows at the level of the full study, not this receptor alone: When HLA alleles, especially DR and DQ, strongly co-occurred, attributing TCR associations to individual alleles was difficult. Only TCR beta chains were sequenced in this cohort, and the absence of alpha or paired-chain data limited detectable features. CMV serostatus was the only immune exposure information available for the cohort. In a later analysis, the rate of TCR association differed among HLA loci, with DRB1 alleles having the most associated TCRs and HLA-C alleles having the fewest. The 87-base-pair reads could not distinguish some IMGT-functional V segments, including TRBV6-2 and TRBV6-3, so those segments were excluded. A group of highly shared sequence variants was considered likely to be a technical artifact of the sequencing pipeline. About 15 rarely observed V segments, including chromosome 9 orphons, were excluded from the earlier analysis of approximately 600 of the donors because counts were too low. In the study, 164 TCR beta chains were listed as associated with cytomegalovirus. In vitro tests confirmed that three of the cytomegalovirus-associated TCR beta chains recognize cytomegalovirus antigens. At a false discovery rate of 0.05, a later analysis linked 16,951 TCR beta sequences to specific HLA alleles. A later analysis reported that several top co-occurrence clusters appeared linked to parvovirus B19, influenza, CMV and Epstein-Barr virus. The classifier was reported to diagnose cytomegalovirus status with high specificity and sensitivity in both the original and validation cohorts. In a later analysis, HLA-associated TCR beta chains showed more clonal expansion and lower generation probabilities than non-associated chains that were equally common. In an earlier analysis of several hundred of the donors, most TCR beta V segments were observed in productive rearrangements about 90% or about 30% of the time, broadly matching IMGT annotations. V-gene and J-gene trimming of TCR beta chains was associated with a missense DCLRE1C variant in a later genetic analysis, and the association was replicated in an independent cohort. Because some donors lacked HLA typing at each locus, the association tests relied only on the typed subset. The presence/absence analyses assumed that sequencing depth was roughly uniform across donors, and that assumption may not be true. Correlated functional status among segregating V segments might reflect linkage disequilibrium, but an unknown experimental factor could not be ruled out. Across donors, most TCR sequences were observed very rarely, whereas some public TCRs were present in many individuals. In a later analysis, most CMV-associated TCR beta chains were found to appear HLA-restricted, with HLA associations seemingly driven largely by CMV exposure. A further reported finding was that TCR beta sequences accurately predicted the HLA-A and HLA-B alleles for most subjects in the first cohort. According to a later genetic analysis, donors in an Asian-associated ancestry cluster had fewer N-insertions in productive TCRs than the approximately 710-donor mean. The authors suggested that the approach could potentially be extended to other disease states and immunological phenotypes.

Preparation of the library involved the immunoSEQ multiplex PCR assay. The multiplex PCR relied on a mix of 60 forward primers for TCR Vbeta segments and 13 reverse primers for TCR Jbeta segments. The CDR3 region of rearranged TCR beta genes was amplified from genomic DNA by a multiplex PCR assay. The Illumina HiSeq System was used to sequence the amplified TCR beta libraries as 87-base-pair reads. On the authors' methods: A later analysis counted around 72 million unique TCR beta chains across the 690 or so repertoires, and some 11 million of these chains were shared by at least two donors. A nearest-neighbor algorithm error-corrected the raw reads and collapsed the reads into unique sequences, merging closely related sequences to remove PCR and sequencing errors. CDR3 sequences were aligned to IMGT reference sequences to assign V, D and J gene segments. For a sequence to be retained, at least a six-nucleotide match to both a V gene segment and a J gene segment was required. Rearrangements were called productive when the CDR3 lacked stop codons and stayed in frame with V and J; all others were non-productive. Following IMGT convention, CDR3 was defined as the stretch from the second conserved V-encoded cysteine to the conserved J-encoded phenylalanine. The earlier analysis of 500 to 650 of the donors excluded any sequence lacking an unambiguous match to a single V gene segment. An earlier analysis of roughly 590 of the donors called V segments functional above 56.7% productive rearrangements and segregating when the between-donor standard deviation exceeded 5%. A statistical classification framework was developed to diagnose cytomegalovirus status using the catalog of TCR beta chain sequences. A later analysis assigned V and J genes by comparing TCR nucleotide sequences with IMGT/GENE-DB human TR gene sequences. Using the TCRdist pipeline, a later analysis assigned CDR3 sequences along with most-parsimonious VDJ recombination scenarios. In a later analysis, each TCR beta chain was defined by its CDR3 amino acid sequence together with its V-gene family, and reads without a unique V-gene family were excluded. As a way to deal with suspected cross-contamination and a sequencing artifact, a later analysis dropped approximately 570 nucleotide sequences that were highly shared and had low generation probability. In a later analysis, a clonal expansion index was calculated for each public chain from normalized within-repertoire ranks of inferred template counts. In a later analysis, generation probabilities were computed using a VDJ recombination model fitted to out-of-frame rearrangements, and the results were checked against IGoR. In a later analysis, hypergeometric tests were used to score TCR-TCR, TCR-HLA and TCR-CMV co-occurrence, with a repertoire-size bias correction applied to TCR pairs. To estimate false discovery rates, a later analysis permuted the HLA or CMV assignments 20 times. In a later analysis, co-occurring TCRs were grouped using DBSCAN, and TCRdist sequence similarity was added for clustering within HLA-allele-positive subsets. For co-occurrence clustering, repertoires with fewer than 30,000 or more than 120,000 public chains were excluded, along with roughly 5 repertoires with anomalous nucleotide sharing. TCRdb re-hosts the immuneACCESS table, in-frame sequences only. Its copies lack some clones; in the studies checked, an unresolved V gene accounts for under half of them, and the cause for the rest is not known. V, J and clone size are taken as reported in that table, and D and trimming were inferred from the DNA itself. The sample table gives some 31,000 clones. 3% to 3.5% of the sample is held by the ten biggest clonotypes.

From V the trimming removes 2 bases and from J it removes 5 bases, while the gene matches leave 5 bases of the junction unaccounted for. The CDR3, cysteine through phenylalanine, is 13 amino acids long. The sequence is cut down to CDR3 DNA, 39 bases in frame from base 1. Sequences GTSNPN (CDR1) and SVGIG (CDR2) are obtained from the germline V gene (reference sequence). The sequence came from a woman aged 40 to 50 in good health and CMV-seropositive. The sample consisted of PBMCs. The chain uses TRBV30 and TRBJ2-5; TRBD2 lines up with 7 middle nucleotides. The DNA sequence is given as TGTGCCTGGAGTAAGGGAGGGGAGGAGACCCAGTACTTC. It specifies CAWSKGGEETQYF.